This T cell receptor beta chain was identified during a study of OX40 agonist ivuxolimab in advanced cancers. CDR1 and CDR2 from the germline V gene are MNHNS and SASEGT. The CDR3 has 15 residues. Trimming removed 6 bases from V and 1 base from J, with 15 bases in between. Repertoires were generated with immunoSEQ multiplex PCR, while TCRdb's copy carries only in-frame clones and drops some. This table holds approximately 41,000 clones, more than 80% found once. The chain employs TRBV6-1 and TRBJ1-1; D unresolved. This clonotype was sampled from an adult with an advanced solid tumor such as melanoma, head and neck, liver or kidney cancer. This sample comprised CD4+ or CD8+ T cells sorted from blood, obtained in a trial of the OX40 agonist ivuxolimab. The CDR3 sequence: CASSPFLAANTEAFF. CDR3 nucleotides: TGTGCCAGCAGCCCTTTCTTGGCCGCGAACACTGAAGCTTTCTTT.